One sample yielded the 30 T cell receptor beta chains listed below, sequenced in a study of spatial heterogeneity in lung cancer. TCRdb recomputed calls from the 5' RACE reads with MiXCR, one row per CDR3 protein. The sample yields about 11,000 distinct CDR3 sequences, 3.9% seen once. Time point indicated: sample taken at primary tumor resection. Whole RNA obtained from tumor, nontumor lung or frozen PBMC underwent sequencing without sorting. Material: normal lung tissue next to the tumor, obtained at surgery. The origin of the receptors is a male donor with early-stage non-small cell lung cancer.

This clonotype ranks as medium-sized. The rearrangement links TRBV4-2 to TRBJ2-2; TRBD1 might be the D (6 bases). V lost 4 bases to trimming and J lost 0 bases, with 9 bases between them. CDR1 is LGHNA, CDR2 YNFKEQ, per germline. This CDR3 is built from 15 residues. This chain's CDR3 is CASSLQGANTGELFF. For the CDR3, the DNA is TGTGCCAGCAGCCTACAGGGCGCGAACACCGGGGAGCTGTTTTTT.

The sample holds many counts of this clonotype. V is TRBV20-1 and J is TRBJ2-1; unclear D gene. V was cut by 3 bases and J by 8 bases, with 23 bases left in between. The CDR3 runs 16 residues. CDR1 is DFQATT, CDR2 SNEGSKA, per germline (reference sequence). CDR3 DNA: TGCAGTGCTAGGTCCTACGACGGTAGTAGTCGGGATGAGCAGTTCTTC. This translates into CSARSYDGSSRDEQFF.

The rearrangement uses TRBV5-1 and TRBJ1-1, with D possibly matching TRBD1 (5 bases). The V end lost 0 bases, the J end lost 7 bases, and 10 bases lay between the germline ends. CDR1 SGHRS and CDR2 YFSETQ come from the germline V gene. CDR3 length: 13 residues. In DNA, the CDR3 is TGCGCCAGCAGCTTGGGTGGGGGAGTTGAAGCTTTCTTT. Its translation: CASSLGGGVEAFF.

By sample fraction, this clonotype is medium-sized (0.01 to 0.1%). This rearrangement joins TRBV28 to TRBJ1-2, with D tentatively TRBD1 (5 bases). CDR1 MDHEN and CDR2 SYDVKM come from the germline V gene. The CDR3 contains 15 residues. Trimming took 3 bases from V and 4 from J, leaving 15 bases between them. DNA for the CDR3: TGTGCCAGCAGTTTTCGGGTCGGACAACGCTATGGCTACACCTTC. Amino acids: CASSFRVGQRYGYTF.

This clonotype appeared many times. The chain joins TRBV7-8 to TRBJ2-1; 9 nucleotides align to TRBD2. The CDR3 totals 16 residues. Per the germline V gene, CDR1 is SGHVS and CDR2 is FQNEAQ. With 4 bases clipped from V and 3 bases from J, the junction kept 7 bases outside the gene matches. The CDR3 DNA follows: TGTGCCAGCAGCTCATCTAGCGGGATAATCTACAATGAGCAGTTCTTC. Protein sequence: CASSSSSGIIYNEQFF. Filled out from reference TRBV7-8 and TRBJ2-1, the complete variable domain reads GAGVSQSPRYKVAKRGQDVALRCDPISGHVSLFWYQQALGQGPEFLTYFQNEAQLDKSGLPSDRFFAERPEGSVSTLKIQRTQQEDSAVYLCASSSSSGIIYNEQFFGPGTRLTVL.

This clonotype was counted many times. This chain uses TRBV2 with TRBJ1-4, with D hard to call. Germline CDR1 reads SNHLY; CDR2 reads FYNNEI. The CDR3 is made up of 14 amino acids. The V end lost 5 bases, the J end lost 6 bases, and 13 bases lay between the germline ends. The CDR3 DNA is TGTGCCAGCAGTCTAAGCAAGGCCTATGAAAAACTGTTTTTT. Protein sequence: CASSLSKAYEKLFF.

This clonotype was counted many times. The chain recombines TRBV20-1 with TRBJ2-1; D might be TRBD1 (6 bases). CDR1 is DFQATT, CDR2 SNEGSKA, per germline (reference sequence). V was shortened by 5 bases and J by 7 bases, with 24 bases between the two germline ends. This CDR3 has 16 residues. DNA of the CDR3: TGCAGTGCTTACCTTACGGACAGCCGTTACTCTAATGAGCAGTTCTTC. Protein: CSAYLTDSRYSNEQFF.

This clonotype has a count of ten or more. The chain couples TRBV7-2 to TRBJ2-5; D remains unclear. CDR1 and CDR2 from the germline V gene are SGHTA and FQGNSA. Trimming stripped 2 bases from V and 0 bases from J, with 10 bases between. The CDR3 contains 15 residues. The CDR3 region has the DNA TGTGCCAGCAGCTTATTTCACGGGTACCAAGAGACCCAGTACTTC. Translation: CASSLFHGYQETQYF. Looking up the rest from reference TRBV7-2 and TRBJ2-5 gives the full variable domain: GAGVSQSPSNKVTEKGKDVELRCDPISGHTALYWYRQSLGQGLEFLIYFQGNSAPDKSGLPSDRFSAERTGGSVSTLTIQRTQQEDSAVYLCASSLFHGYQETQYFGPGTRLLVL.

This clonotype was seen only a few times. The rearrangement links TRBV7-9 to TRBJ2-1, with D uncertain. CDR1 and CDR2 from the germline V gene are SEHNR and FQNEAQ (reference sequence). Trimming removed 1 base from V and 8 bases from J, with 12 bases in between. The CDR3 loop spans 14 amino acids. CDR3 sequence reads: CASSLVLGRDEQFF. The CDR3 nucleotides read TGTGCCAGCAGCTTAGTCCTAGGCCGGGATGAGCAGTTCTTC.

Ten or more counts support this clonotype. This chain uses TRBV2 with TRBJ2-3; TRBD2 might be the D (5 bases). Germline V gene sequence: CDR1 SNHLY, CDR2 FYNNEI. The CDR3 loop spans 18 amino acids. V lost 2 bases to trimming and J lost 2 bases, with 20 bases between them. Written as DNA, the CDR3 is TGTGCCAGCAGTGAAAACCGTGTCTCGTCGAGGGACACAGATACGCAGTATTTT. Protein product: CASSENRVSSRDTDTQYF. The complete variable domain, with remaining parts taken from reference TRBV2 and TRBJ2-3, reads EPEVTQTPSHQVTQMGQEVILRCVPISNHLYFYWYRQILGQKVEFLVSFYNNEISEKSEIFDDQFSVERPDGSNFTLKIRSTKLEDSAMYFCASSENRVSSRDTDTQYFGPGTRLTVL.

CDR3 region: CASSVGWSGGAWNEQFF. Written as DNA, the CDR3 is TGTGCCAGCAGCGTAGGATGGAGCGGGGGGGCCTGGAATGAGCAGTTCTTC. The gene calls are TRBV9 and TRBJ2-1, with 10 bases lining up with TRBD2. In germline, CDR1 is SGDLS, CDR2 YYNGEE. V lost 0 bases, J lost 7 bases, and 10 bases stayed unmatched. The CDR3 totals 17 residues.

This clonotype was counted ten times or more. V usage is TRBV29-1 and J usage is TRBJ2-1, with D perhaps matching TRBD2 (5 bases). V lost 6 bases, J lost 1 base, and 13 bases lay in between. CDR3 length: 14 residues. Germline CDR1 SQVTM, CDR2 ANQGSEA. The DNA of the CDR3 is TGCAGCGTCTCCGAGGGCAGATCCTACAATGAGCAGTTCTTC. Translated: CSVSEGRSYNEQFF.

This clonotype was picked up many times. V gene TRBV18 combines with J gene TRBJ1-2; D not certain. Looked up from germline, CDR1 is KGHSH and CDR2 is LQKENI. V lost 2 bases, J lost 8 bases, and 6 bases lay in between. The CDR3 sequence is 11 residues long. CDR3 protein: CASSPTQGYTF. For the CDR3, the DNA is TGTGCCAGCTCACCAACCCAAGGCTACACCTTC. The whole variable domain, remainder taken from reference TRBV18 and TRBJ1-2, is NAGVMQNPRHLVRRRGQEARLRCSPMKGHSHVYWYRQLPEEGLKFMVYLQKENIIDESGMPKERFSAEFPKEGPSILRIQQVVRGDSAAYFCASSPTQGYTFGSGTRLTVV.

In its sample, this clonotype was seen many times. The CDR3 nucleotides read TGCAGTGGGCAAACCGAGATAAACGGTGGGACCCAGTACTTC. It specifies CSGQTEINGGTQYF. This chain connects TRBV20-1 to TRBJ2-5; D uncertain. CDR1 DFQATT and CDR2 SNEGSKA come from the germline V gene (reference sequence). V lost 7 bases, J lost 7 bases, and 22 bases lay in between. The CDR3 covers 14 residues.

This clonotype was picked up a small number of times. The chain carries TRBV4-3 and TRBJ2-7; D gene uncertain. The CDR3 is 20 amino acids. V was cut by 1 base and J by 4 bases, with 29 bases left in between. Per germline, CDR1 LGHNA and CDR2 YSLEER. CDR3 loop: CASSQGLSSGLFEVGYEQYF. In DNA, the CDR3 is TGCGCCAGCAGCCAAGGTTTGAGTTCTGGGCTCTTCGAGGTGGGGTACGAGCAGTACTTC.

This clonotype was found many times. V gene TRBV7-9 combines with J gene TRBJ2-6; 8 bases fit TRBD1. The J segment lost 0 bases and the V segment lost 5 bases, leaving 9 bases of the junction unmatched. The CDR3 totals 18 residues. The V gene's germline CDR1 is SEHNR and CDR2 FQNEAQ (reference sequence). The CDR3 spells CASSHPTGAFSGANVLTF. Here the CDR3 DNA reads TGTGCCAGCAGCCACCCGACAGGGGCATTCTCTGGGGCCAACGTCCTGACTTTC.

This clonotype was picked up many times. The chain couples TRBV24-1 to TRBJ2-3; 15 bases fit TRBD2. The J segment lost 2 bases and the V segment lost 5 bases, leaving 7 bases of the junction unmatched. This CDR3 has 18 residues. The V gene's germline CDR1 is KGHDR and CDR2 SFDVKD. CDR3 amino acids: CATSAGLAGGSLTDTQYF. As DNA, the CDR3 is TGTGCCACCAGTGCGGGACTAGCGGGAGGCTCACTCACAGATACGCAGTATTTT.

This chain joins TRBV12-3 or TRBV12-4 and TRBJ1-5; D is unclear. V dropped 2 bases and J dropped 0 bases, with 8 bases sitting between them. The CDR3 has 15 residues. The CDR3 DNA follows: TGTGCCAGCAGTTTATGGGGAAATAGCAATCAGCCCCAGCATTTT. Its protein is CASSLWGNSNQPQHF.

The table lists this clonotype with many counts. The rearrangement joins TRBV6-5 to TRBJ2-3; D may be TRBD2 (5 bases). The CDR3 contains 12 residues. Trimming took off 7 bases at V and 7 bases at J, with 12 bases between the two ends. Germline V lookup: CDR1 MNHEY, CDR2 SVGAGI. CDR3 residues: CASTSVTNTQYF. CDR3 in DNA: TGTGCCAGCACTTCGGTGACTAATACGCAGTATTTT.

In this sample, this clonotype turned up many times. V usage is TRBV5-1 and J usage is TRBJ2-3; D not certain. Trimming shortened V by 5 bases and J by 1 base, and 8 bases separated the two germline ends. The CDR3 length is 13 residues. CDR1 is SGHRS and CDR2 is YFSETQ in the germline V gene. Here the CDR3 reads CASRSSGTDTQYF. The CDR3 nucleotides are TGCGCCAGCAGGTCAAGCGGCACAGATACGCAGTATTTT.

This clonotype occurred many times. The chain uses TRBV11-2 and TRBJ2-5; D not resolved. The CDR3 covers 16 residues. Germline V lookup: CDR1 SGHAT, CDR2 FQNNGV. Trimming shortened V by 4 bases and J by 0 bases, and 15 bases separated the two germline ends. CDR3 coding DNA: TGTGCCAGCAGCTACCCTGACCCCGCTAACCAAGAGACCCAGTACTTC. Its protein is CASSYPDPANQETQYF.

This clonotype has more than one count but fewer than ten. This chain connects TRBV18 to TRBJ2-7, with 8 bases identical to TRBD1. V was pared by 4 bases and J by 6 bases, with 8 bases of the junction left unmatched. This CDR3 has 14 amino acids. From germline, CDR1 is KGHSH and CDR2 LQKENI. The CDR3 protein is CASSLSGQGREQYF. In DNA, the CDR3 is TGTGCCAGCTCACTATCCGGACAGGGCCGCGAGCAGTACTTC.

This clonotype came up many times. The chain carries TRBV9 and TRBJ1-5, with TRBD1 as a possible D gene (6 bases). V lost 4 bases and J lost 0, with 17 bases in between. The germline CDR1 and CDR2 sequences are SGDLS and YYNGEE. The CDR3 contains 17 residues. CDR3 protein: CASSRDGGLNSNQPQHF. CDR3 coding DNA: TGTGCCAGCAGCAGAGACGGGGGCTTAAATAGCAATCAGCCCCAGCATTTT.

This clonotype was seen many times. This sequence joins TRBV20-1 and TRBJ2-7; the match to TRBD1 covers 8 bases. CDR3 length: 14 residues. V lost 5 bases and J lost 5; bases outside the gene matches: 11. Germline V CDR1 and CDR2: DFQATT, SNEGSKA (reference sequence). The CDR3 spells CSAGPIQGVDEQYF. Written as DNA, the CDR3 is TGCAGTGCTGGACCTATACAGGGGGTGGACGAGCAGTACTTC.

This clonotype has a count of ten or more. This sequence joins TRBV19 and TRBJ1-5, with D tentatively TRBD1 (6 bases). This CDR3 comprises 16 residues. In germline, CDR1 is LNHDA, CDR2 SQIVND (reference sequence). Trimming removed 3 bases from V and 4 bases from J, with 16 bases in between. CDR3 amino acids: CASSMTIGTSNQPQHF. DNA for the CDR3: TGTGCCAGTAGTATGACGATTGGGACATCAAATCAGCCCCAGCATTTT. Full variable domain (missing parts from reference TRBV19 and TRBJ1-5): DGGITQSPKYLFRKEGQNVTLSCEQNLNHDAMYWYRQDPGQGLRLIYYSQIVNDFQKGDIAEGYSVSREKKESFPLTVTSAQKNPTAFYLCASSMTIGTSNQPQHFGDGTRLSIL.

This clonotype was counted at least ten times. This chain links TRBV27 with TRBJ2-1, with 7 bases lining up with TRBD2. The CDR3 is 14 amino acids. The germline gives CDR1 MNHEY, CDR2 SMNVEV (reference sequence). The junction had 6 bases not matched to a gene; V was cut back by 3 bases and J by 7 bases. The CDR3 region is CASSLGGSGNEQFF. For the CDR3, the DNA is TGTGCCAGCAGTTTGGGGGGGTCTGGGAATGAGCAGTTCTTC.

This clonotype was detected many times. The chain combines TRBV6-5 with TRBJ2-3; no clear D. Per germline, CDR1 MNHEY and CDR2 SVGAGI. The CDR3 spans 12 residues. The V end was cut by 2 bases, the J end by 6 bases, with 6 bases between. For the CDR3, the DNA is TGTGCCAGCAGTTACGGAATGGATACGCAGTATTTT. It is translated as CASSYGMDTQYF.

This clonotype has a count of ten or more. The rearrangement uses TRBV19 and TRBJ1-2; perhaps TRBD1 as D (5 bases). Per the germline V gene, CDR1 is LNHDA and CDR2 is SQIVND (reference sequence). Trimming left V 4 bases short and J 6 bases short, with 15 bases between. The CDR3 runs 14 residues. This CDR3 is CASSNPTETDGYTF. In DNA form, the CDR3 reads TGTGCCAGTAGTAACCCGACAGAAACAGATGGCTACACCTTC.

This clonotype was detected ten times or more. The V and J genes are TRBV7-9 and TRBJ1-2, with TRBD1 identical over 11 bases. This CDR3 has 15 amino acids. The germline CDR1 and CDR2 sequences are SEHNR and FQNEAQ (reference sequence). V lost 0 bases, J lost 4 bases, and 1 base stayed unmatched. Here the CDR3 DNA reads TGTGCCAGCAGCTTAGCTGGGACAGGGGGCTATGGCTACACCTTC. Its translation: CASSLAGTGGYGYTF.

This clonotype was seen ten or more times. The rearrangement links TRBV7-9 to TRBJ2-2; 7 bases agree with TRBD2. The V segment lost 3 bases and the J segment 5 bases; nucleotides outside the gene matches: 6. Germline V gene sequence: CDR1 SEHNR, CDR2 FQNEAQ (reference sequence). This CDR3 comprises 15 residues. CDR3 DNA sequence: TGTGCCAGCAGCTTCTTGCGGGAGTGGACCGGGGAGCTGTTTTTT. It translates to CASSFLREWTGELFF.